This entry concerns a single T cell receptor beta chain. This specimen belongs to a study of technical replicates of blood from a few donors. TCRdb keeps only in-frame clones here, not all; method: immunoSEQ multiplex PCR. The sample yields 40,000 to 60,000 clones, about 94% seen once. Germline loops: CDR1 LNHDA, CDR2 SQIVND (reference sequence). The ends lost 8 bases at V and 4 bases at J; junction bases unmatched: 11. The CDR3 has 15 residues. The chain has TRBV19 and TRBJ2-3; TRBD1 aligns across 8 bases. Sequences were obtained from PBMCs. The sequence was obtained from a human donor in good health. Some clones in this sample may be carry-over from other donors' samples. The CDR3 region has the DNA TGTGCCAGTGAGGGGACCAGGGGGCTGTCAGATACGCAGTATTTT. This gives the protein CASEGTRGLSDTQYF.